The clone carrying this T cell receptor (beta chain) came up many times. Its target is unknown. TCR beta CDR3 regions were amplified from RNA. First-round RT-PCR with HTBI primers amplified the TCR CDR3 region. TCRdb reprocessed the multiplex PCR reads with MiXCR, giving one entry per CDR3 protein. The sample holds about 540,000 distinct CDR3 sequences, 46% seen once. These data belong to a study of T cells in Graves' hyperthyroidism and ophthalmopathy. The study's findings and limits: Blood also contained most expanded thyroid clonotypes above 0.001.

V lost 4 bases and J lost 7, with 11 bases in between. Germline loops: CDR1 SGHTA, CDR2 FQGTGA. The CDR3 has 12 amino acids. The specimen was peripheral blood or thyroid tissue (not recorded which). The receptor was derived from a woman between 18 and 30 years old with Graves' hyperthyroidism. The rearrangement links TRBV7-3 to TRBJ2-7; the D gene could be TRBD1 or TRBD2 (7 bases each). CDR3 protein: CASSYQGGEQYF. CDR3 nucleotides: TGTGCCAGCAGCTACCAGGGGGGGGAGCAGTACTTC.